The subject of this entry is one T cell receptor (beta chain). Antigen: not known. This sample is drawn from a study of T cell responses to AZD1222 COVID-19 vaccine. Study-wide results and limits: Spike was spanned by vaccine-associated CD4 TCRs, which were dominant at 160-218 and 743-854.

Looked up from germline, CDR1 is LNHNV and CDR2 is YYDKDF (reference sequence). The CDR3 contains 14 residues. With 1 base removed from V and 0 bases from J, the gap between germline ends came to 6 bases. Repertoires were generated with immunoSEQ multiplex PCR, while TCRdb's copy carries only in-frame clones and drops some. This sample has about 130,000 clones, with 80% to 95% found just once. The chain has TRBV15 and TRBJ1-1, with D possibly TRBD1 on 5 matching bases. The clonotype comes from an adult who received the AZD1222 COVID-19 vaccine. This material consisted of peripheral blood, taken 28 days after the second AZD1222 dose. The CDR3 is CATSRGGMNTEAFF. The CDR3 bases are TGTGCCACCAGCAGAGGGGGCATGAACACTGAAGCTTTCTTT. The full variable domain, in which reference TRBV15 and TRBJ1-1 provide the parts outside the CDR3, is DAMVIQNPRYQVTQFGKPVTLSCSQTLNHNVMYWYQQKSSQAPKLLFHYYDKDFNNEADTPDNFQSRRPNTSFCFLDIRSPGLGDTAMYLCATSRGGMNTEAFFGQGTRLTVV.